What follows are 20 T cell receptor beta chains derived from one specimen sequenced in a study of cytomegalovirus exposure and HLA in healthy donors (dated by TCRdb to 2016 to 2017). Library creation used the immunoSEQ multiplex PCR assay. For the multiplex PCR, a mixture combining 60 forward primers for TCR Vbeta segments and 13 reverse primers for TCR Jbeta segments was used. This is the immuneACCESS table as TCRdb keeps it, with only in-frame sequences that have V and J called. A part of the clones is gone; compared with another copy, unresolved V genes explain less than half, and the rest is unexplained. The sample yields 150,000 to 200,000 clones; around 88% were counted once. Nearly 2% of the sample is in the top ten clones. Sequenced material: PBMCs. The receptors stem from a woman between 18 and 30 years old in good health and CMV-seronegative.

This chain links TRBV27 with TRBJ1-5; 9 nucleotides line up with TRBD1. CDR3 length: 14 residues. The V and J ends lost 5 bases and 7 bases, in that order; junction bases with no gene match: 6. Germline CDR1 is MNHEY and CDR2 is SMNVEV (reference sequence). The DNA of the CDR3 is TGTGCCAGCAGTCTTGGACAGGGGTTACAGCCCCAGCATTTT. Protein: CASSLGQGLQPQHF.

The chain carries TRBV6-1 and TRBJ1-1, with D hard to call. CDR1 and CDR2 from the germline V gene are MNHNS and SASEGT. V was trimmed by 7 bases and J by 1 base, leaving 10 bases between them. This CDR3 has 13 residues. This chain's CDR3 is CASTLAGNTEAFF. Written as DNA, the CDR3 is TGTGCCAGCACTTTAGCTGGGAACACTGAAGCTTTCTTT.

This clone is a singleton in its sample. V and J are TRBV2 and TRBJ1-4, with 8 bases lining up with TRBD1. The length of the CDR3 is 14 residues. Germline CDR1 and CDR2: SNHLY and FYNNEI. With V trimmed by 6 bases and J by 4 bases, 4 bases remained unmatched. CDR3: CASRPGQVNEKLFF. Written as DNA, the CDR3 is TGTGCCAGCAGACCGGGACAGGTTAATGAAAAACTGTTTTTT.

The CDR3 region is CASSSFLDHNSPLHF. The CDR3 coding sequence is TGTGCCAGCAGTTCCTTTCTAGATCATAATTCACCCCTCCACTTT. This chain links TRBV6-5 with TRBJ1-6; D not resolved. The germline V gene encodes CDR1 MNHEY and CDR2 SVGAGI. There are 15 residues in the CDR3. V gave up 4 bases and J gave up 5 bases, with 12 bases separating them.

This clone was seen a single time. The chain employs TRBV11-2 and TRBJ2-2, with TRBD2 matching over 8 bases. V lost 1 base, J lost 5 bases, and 6 bases stayed unmatched. CDR3 length: 16 amino acids. The V gene's germline CDR1 is SGHAT and CDR2 FQNNGV. The CDR3 DNA reads TGTGCCAGCAGCTTAGGGCCGGGGGGGGCGACCGGGGAGCTGTTTTTT. Translating gives CASSLGPGGATGELFF.

The V gene is TRBV27, the J gene TRBJ2-2, with 8 bases lining up with TRBD2. The CDR3 is made up of 15 amino acids. V shed 2 bases and J 6 bases; nucleotides not matched to a gene: 5. Germline V gene sequence: CDR1 MNHEY, CDR2 SMNVEV (reference sequence). The CDR3 DNA sequence: TGTGCCAGCAGTTTAGGTGCGGGAGGCCCCGGGGAGCTGTTTTTT. This codes for CASSLGAGGPGELFF.

The CDR3 protein is CASGPGTSGLGDYNEQFF. CDR3 DNA: TGTGCTAGTGGTCCCGGGACTAGCGGATTGGGGGATTACAATGAGCAGTTCTTC. The J gene is TRBJ2-1, the V gene TRBV12-5, with 11 bases that match TRBD2. The germline CDR1 and CDR2 sequences are LGHNT and FRNRAP. The ends lost 5 bases at V and 4 bases at J; junction bases unmatched: 13. The CDR3 contains 18 residues. Full variable domain (rest looked up from reference TRBV12-5 and TRBJ2-1): DARVTQTPRHKVTEMGQEVTMRCQPILGHNTVFWYRQTMMQGLELLAYFRNRAPLDDSGMPKDRFSAEMPDATLATLKIQPSEPRDSAVYFCASGPGTSGLGDYNEQFFGPGTRLTVL.

The gene calls are TRBV11-2 and TRBJ2-2; unclear D gene. The CDR3 sequence is 11 residues long. V dropped 5 bases and J dropped 6 bases, with 4 bases sitting between them. Germline loops: CDR1 SGHAT, CDR2 FQNNGV. The CDR3 here is CASSLSGELFF. In nucleotides, the CDR3 is TGTGCCAGCAGCCTCTCCGGGGAGCTGTTTTTT.

This clone was found a few times. The chain joins TRBV10-3 to TRBJ2-7, with 8 bases lining up with TRBD1. The germline V gene encodes CDR1 ENHRY and CDR2 SYGVKD. The CDR3 sequence is 13 residues long. Trimming removed 7 bases from V and 3 bases from J; junction bases left unmatched: 5. CDR3: CAINTGGLYEQYF. CDR3 coding DNA: TGTGCCATCAATACAGGGGGTCTCTACGAGCAGTACTTC.

This clone came up once. This chain uses TRBV10-3 with TRBJ2-3, with a tentative D call TRBD2 (5 bases). Per the germline V gene, CDR1 is ENHRY and CDR2 is SYGVKD. The ends were cut back, 7 bases at V and 2 bases at J, with 25 bases in the middle. The CDR3 contains 18 residues. CDR3 protein: CAITDLYGSELLTDTQYF. CDR3 coding DNA: TGTGCCATCACCGACTTGTATGGTAGCGAGTTACTCACAGATACGCAGTATTTT.

CDR3 in amino acids: CASSSPPKGGNEAFF. CDR3 coding DNA: TGTGCCAGCAGTTCCCCTCCTAAGGGAGGAAATGAAGCTTTCTTT. The chain joins TRBV28 to TRBJ1-1; D is ambiguous. CDR1 MDHEN and CDR2 SYDVKM come from the germline V gene. CDR3 size: 15 residues. Trimming took off 4 bases at V and 7 bases at J, with 19 bases between the two ends.

The V gene is TRBV7-3, the J gene TRBJ2-3, with 12 bases fitting TRBD2. This CDR3 spans 17 amino acids. Germline V gene sequence: CDR1 SGHTA, CDR2 FQGTGA. The junction had 15 bases not matched to a gene; V was cut back by 8 bases and J by 6 bases. Written as DNA, the CDR3 is TGTGCCAGCCGGGAAACTAGCGGGAGGATTGGCGGCGATACGCAGTATTTT. It specifies CASRETSGRIGGDTQYF.

The chain's CDR3 is CASSGPGVNEQFF. In nucleotides, the CDR3 is TGTGCCAGCAGCGGTCCGGGTGTCAATGAGCAGTTCTTC. The chain combines TRBV27 with TRBJ2-1; D gene ambiguous. Germline CDR1 reads MNHEY; CDR2 reads SMNVEV (reference sequence). The CDR3 extends over 13 amino acids. V dropped 6 bases and J dropped 6 bases, with 12 bases sitting between them.

The chain joins TRBV11-2 to TRBJ1-5; D is uncertain. Between the trimmed V and J ends, which lost 0 bases and 7 bases, there was a span of 10 bases. Looked up from germline, CDR1 is SGHAT and CDR2 is FQNNGV. This CDR3 has 14 residues. CDR3 sequence (DNA): TGTGCCAGCAGCTTAGATCCGGGGATCCAGCCCCAGCATTTT. This encodes CASSLDPGIQPQHF.

Only one count was recorded for this clone. The chain employs TRBV7-8 and TRBJ1-5; 10 nucleotides agree with TRBD1. From germline, CDR1 is SGHVS and CDR2 FQNEAQ. V was pared by 3 bases and J by 6 bases, with 11 bases of the junction left unmatched. The CDR3 loop spans 17 amino acids. The CDR3 loop is CASSFETGGTLGQPQHF. The CDR3 nucleotides read TGTGCCAGCAGCTTCGAGACAGGGGGCACATTGGGTCAGCCCCAGCATTTT.

The gene calls are TRBV6-6 and TRBJ2-7, with D possibly TRBD2 on 5 matching bases. Trimming shortened V by 6 bases and J by 6 bases, and 15 bases separated the two germline ends. CDR1 MNHNY and CDR2 SVGAGI come from the germline V gene (reference sequence). The CDR3 consists of 13 residues. The CDR3, as DNA: TGTGCCAGCAGCCCTCAAACTAGTTCCGAGCAGTACTTC. Its translation is CASSPQTSSEQYF.

V gene TRBV2 combines with J gene TRBJ2-1; 14 nucleotides match TRBD2. CDR1 and CDR2 from the germline V gene are SNHLY and FYNNEI. With V trimmed by 3 bases and J by 6 bases, 1 base remained unmatched. The CDR3 has 15 amino acids. Written as DNA, the CDR3 is TGTGCCAGCAGTGAGGGACTAGCGGGGGTCAATGAGCAGTTCTTC. Protein: CASSEGLAGVNEQFF. The full variable domain, with the rest looked up from reference TRBV2 and TRBJ2-1, is EPEVTQTPSHQVTQMGQEVILRCVPISNHLYFYWYRQILGQKVEFLVSFYNNEISEKSEIFDDQFSVERPDGSNFTLKIRSTKLEDSAMYFCASSEGLAGVNEQFFGPGTRLTVL.

The chain links TRBV4-2 to TRBJ2-7; perhaps TRBD2 as D (6 bases). Between the trimmed V and J ends, which lost 4 bases and 3 bases, there was a span of 16 bases. This CDR3 has 15 amino acids. Germline V gene data show CDR1 as LGHNA and CDR2 as YNFKEQ. CDR3 DNA: TGTGCCAGCAGCCGAGAACCTACTAGCTTCTACGAGCAGTACTTC. This encodes CASSREPTSFYEQYF.

This chain connects TRBV6-1 to TRBJ1-3; D is ambiguous. This CDR3 has 22 amino acids. The germline V gene encodes CDR1 MNHNS and CDR2 SASEGT. V shed 0 bases and J shed 0 bases, with 27 bases lying between them. CDR3 amino acids: CASSEALPRFSYWRGSGNTIYF. The CDR3, as DNA: TGTGCCAGCAGTGAAGCGCTTCCCAGGTTTTCATACTGGCGGGGCTCTGGAAACACCATATATTTT.

DNA for the CDR3: TGCGCCAGCAGTCCGGACAGGGAACAAGAGACCCAGTACTTC. This encodes CASSPDREQETQYF. The rearrangement uses TRBV5-1 and TRBJ2-5, with TRBD1 matching over 8 bases. The junction had 5 bases not matched to a gene; V was cut back by 5 bases and J by 2 bases. The CDR3 runs 14 residues. Germline loops: CDR1 SGHRS, CDR2 YFSETQ.